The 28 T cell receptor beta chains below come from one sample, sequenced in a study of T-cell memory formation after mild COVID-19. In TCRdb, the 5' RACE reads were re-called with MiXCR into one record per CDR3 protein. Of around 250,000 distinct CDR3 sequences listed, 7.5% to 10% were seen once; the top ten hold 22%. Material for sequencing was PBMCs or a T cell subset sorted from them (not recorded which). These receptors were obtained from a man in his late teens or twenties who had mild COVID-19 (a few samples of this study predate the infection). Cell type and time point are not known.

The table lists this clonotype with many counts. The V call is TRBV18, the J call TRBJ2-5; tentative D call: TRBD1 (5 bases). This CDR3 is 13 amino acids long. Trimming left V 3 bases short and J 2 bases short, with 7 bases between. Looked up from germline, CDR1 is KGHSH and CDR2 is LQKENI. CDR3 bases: TGTGCCAGCTCACCCGACAGTCAAGAGACCCAGTACTTC. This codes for CASSPDSQETQYF.

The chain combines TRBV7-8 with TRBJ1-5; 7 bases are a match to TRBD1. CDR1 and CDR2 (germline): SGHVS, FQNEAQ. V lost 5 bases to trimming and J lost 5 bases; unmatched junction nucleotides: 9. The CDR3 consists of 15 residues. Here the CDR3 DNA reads TGTGCCAGCAGCCCCAGACAGGGTCGGGATCAGCCCCAGCATTTT. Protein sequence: CASSPRQGRDQPQHF.

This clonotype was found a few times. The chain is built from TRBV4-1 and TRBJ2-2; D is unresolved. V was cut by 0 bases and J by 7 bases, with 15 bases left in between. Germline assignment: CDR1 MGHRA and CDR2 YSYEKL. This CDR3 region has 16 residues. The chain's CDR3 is CASSQDNYPSVGELFF. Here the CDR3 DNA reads TGCGCCAGCAGCCAAGATAATTATCCGTCGGTCGGGGAGCTGTTTTTT.

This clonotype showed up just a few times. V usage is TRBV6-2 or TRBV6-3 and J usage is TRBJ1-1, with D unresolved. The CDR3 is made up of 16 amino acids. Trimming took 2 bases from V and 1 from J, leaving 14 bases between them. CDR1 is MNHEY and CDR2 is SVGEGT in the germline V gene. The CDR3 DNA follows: TGTGCCAGCAGTTACGTATCCCACACCGCGAACACTGAAGCTTTCTTT. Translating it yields CASSYVSHTANTEAFF.

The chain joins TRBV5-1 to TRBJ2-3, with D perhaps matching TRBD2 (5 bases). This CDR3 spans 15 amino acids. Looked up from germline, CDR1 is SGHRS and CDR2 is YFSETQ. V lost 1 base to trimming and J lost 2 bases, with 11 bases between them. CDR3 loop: CASSLLRGPTDTQYF. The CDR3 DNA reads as TGCGCCAGCAGCTTGCTCCGGGGTCCCACAGATACGCAGTATTTT.

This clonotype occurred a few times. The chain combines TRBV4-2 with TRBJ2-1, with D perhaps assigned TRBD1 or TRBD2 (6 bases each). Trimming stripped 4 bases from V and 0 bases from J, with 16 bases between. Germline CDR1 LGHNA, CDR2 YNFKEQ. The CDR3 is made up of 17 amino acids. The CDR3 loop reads CASSPPEGGSSYNEQFF. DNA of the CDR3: TGTGCCAGCAGCCCCCCCGAGGGGGGAAGCTCCTACAATGAGCAGTTCTTC.

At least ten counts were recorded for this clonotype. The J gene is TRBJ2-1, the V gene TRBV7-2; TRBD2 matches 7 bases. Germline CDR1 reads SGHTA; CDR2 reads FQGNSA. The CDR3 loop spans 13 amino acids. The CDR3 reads CAIGLAVYNEQFF. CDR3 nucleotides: TGTGCTATCGGGCTAGCGGTTTACAATGAGCAGTTCTTC.

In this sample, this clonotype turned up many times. The DNA of the CDR3 is TGTGCCAGCAGCCTGGGACCCACCGGGGAGCTGTTTTTT. It yields the protein CASSLGPTGELFF. This chain joins TRBV7-3 and TRBJ2-2, with D possibly being TRBD1 or TRBD2 (5 bases each). Deletions cut 5 bases from V and 4 bases from J, with 8 bases between. The CDR3 is 13 residues long. CDR1 and CDR2 from the germline V gene are SGHTA and FQGTGA.

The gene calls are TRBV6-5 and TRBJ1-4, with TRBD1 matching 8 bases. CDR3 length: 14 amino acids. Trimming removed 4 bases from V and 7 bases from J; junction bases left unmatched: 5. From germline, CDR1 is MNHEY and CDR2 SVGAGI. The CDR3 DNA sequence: TGTGCCAGCAGTTGGGACAGGTGGGCTGAAAAACTGTTTTTT. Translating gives CASSWDRWAEKLFF.

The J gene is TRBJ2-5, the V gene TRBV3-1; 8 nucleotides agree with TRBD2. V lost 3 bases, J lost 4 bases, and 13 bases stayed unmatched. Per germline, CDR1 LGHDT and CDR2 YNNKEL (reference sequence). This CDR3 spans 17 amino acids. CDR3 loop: CASSHLYRGLGRETQYF. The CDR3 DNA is TGTGCCAGCAGCCACCTATACCGGGGACTAGGTCGAGAGACCCAGTACTTC.

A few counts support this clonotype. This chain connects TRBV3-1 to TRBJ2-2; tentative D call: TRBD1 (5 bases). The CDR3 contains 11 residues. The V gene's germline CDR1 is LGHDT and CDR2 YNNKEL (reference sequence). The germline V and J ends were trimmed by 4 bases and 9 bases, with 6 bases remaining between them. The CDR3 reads CASSRGWELFF. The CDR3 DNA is TGTGCCAGCAGCCGGGGCTGGGAGCTGTTTTTT.

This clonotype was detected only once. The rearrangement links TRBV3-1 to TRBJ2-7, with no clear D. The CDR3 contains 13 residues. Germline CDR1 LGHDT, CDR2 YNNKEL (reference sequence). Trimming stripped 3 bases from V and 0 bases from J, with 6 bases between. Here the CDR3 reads CASSHLYSYEQYF. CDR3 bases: TGTGCCAGCAGCCATTTATACTCCTACGAGCAGTACTTC.

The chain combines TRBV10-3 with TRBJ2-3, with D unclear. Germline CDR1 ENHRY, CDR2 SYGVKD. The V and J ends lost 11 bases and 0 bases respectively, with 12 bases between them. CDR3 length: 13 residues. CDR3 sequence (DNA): TGTGCCGTCGCTGGCCCTAGCACAGATACGCAGTATTTT. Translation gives CAVAGPSTDTQYF.

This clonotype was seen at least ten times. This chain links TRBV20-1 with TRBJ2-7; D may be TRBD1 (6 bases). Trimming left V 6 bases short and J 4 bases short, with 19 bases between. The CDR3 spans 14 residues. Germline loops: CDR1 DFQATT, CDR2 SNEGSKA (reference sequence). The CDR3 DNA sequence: TGCAGTGCCTCCCACCCGGGACAACGATACGAGCAGTACTTC. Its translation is CSASHPGQRYEQYF.

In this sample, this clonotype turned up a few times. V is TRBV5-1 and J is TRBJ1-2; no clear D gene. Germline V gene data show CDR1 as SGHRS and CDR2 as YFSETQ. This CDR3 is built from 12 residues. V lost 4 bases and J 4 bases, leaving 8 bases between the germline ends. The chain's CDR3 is CASSHGSYGYTF. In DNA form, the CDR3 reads TGCGCCAGCAGCCATGGGAGCTATGGCTACACCTTC.

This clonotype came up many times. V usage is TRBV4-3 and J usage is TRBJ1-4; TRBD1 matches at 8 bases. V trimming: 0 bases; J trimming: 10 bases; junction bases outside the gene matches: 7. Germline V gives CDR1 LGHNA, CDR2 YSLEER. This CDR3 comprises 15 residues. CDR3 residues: CASSQEVQGGRKLFF. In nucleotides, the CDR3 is TGCGCCAGCAGCCAAGAAGTACAGGGGGGACGAAAACTGTTTTTT.

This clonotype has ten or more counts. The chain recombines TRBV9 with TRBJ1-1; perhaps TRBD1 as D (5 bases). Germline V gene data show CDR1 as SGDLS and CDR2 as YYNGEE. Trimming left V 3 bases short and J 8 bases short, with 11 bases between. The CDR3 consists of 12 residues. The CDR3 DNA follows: TGTGCCAGCAGCGGCCTGGGACGGGAAGCTTTCTTT. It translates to CASSGLGREAFF.

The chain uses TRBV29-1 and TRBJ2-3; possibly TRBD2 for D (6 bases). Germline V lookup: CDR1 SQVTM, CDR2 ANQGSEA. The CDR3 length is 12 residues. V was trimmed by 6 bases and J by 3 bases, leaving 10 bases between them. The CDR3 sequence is CSVIAVTDTQYF. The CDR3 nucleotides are TGCAGCGTCATAGCGGTAACAGATACGCAGTATTTT.

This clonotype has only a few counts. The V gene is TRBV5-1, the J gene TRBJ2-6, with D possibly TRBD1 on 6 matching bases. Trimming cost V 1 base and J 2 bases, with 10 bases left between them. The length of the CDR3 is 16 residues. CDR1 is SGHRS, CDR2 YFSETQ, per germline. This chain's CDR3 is CASSLTGSAGANVLTF. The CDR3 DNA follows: TGCGCCAGCAGCTTGACAGGGTCGGCTGGGGCCAACGTCCTGACTTTC.

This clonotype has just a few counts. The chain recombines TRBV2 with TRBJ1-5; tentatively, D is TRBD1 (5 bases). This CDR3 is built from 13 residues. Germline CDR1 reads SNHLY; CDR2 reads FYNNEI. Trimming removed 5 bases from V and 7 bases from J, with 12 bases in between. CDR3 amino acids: CASSPGMGQPQHF. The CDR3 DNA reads TGTGCCAGCAGTCCAGGGATGGGACAGCCCCAGCATTTT.

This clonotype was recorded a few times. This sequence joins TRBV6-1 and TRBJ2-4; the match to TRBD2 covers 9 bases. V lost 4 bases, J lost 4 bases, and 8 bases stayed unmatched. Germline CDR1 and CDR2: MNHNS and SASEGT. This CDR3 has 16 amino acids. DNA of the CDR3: TGTGCCAGCAGTGGTGGCGGGGGGGCCCGGAAAAACATTCAGTACTTC. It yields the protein CASSGGGGARKNIQYF.

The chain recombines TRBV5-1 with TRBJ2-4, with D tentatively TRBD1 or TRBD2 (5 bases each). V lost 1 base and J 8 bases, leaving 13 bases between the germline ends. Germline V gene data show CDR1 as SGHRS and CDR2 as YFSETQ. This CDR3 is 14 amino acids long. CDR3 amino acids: CASSLSTLGDIQYF. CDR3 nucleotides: TGCGCCAGCAGCTTGTCGACCTTGGGGGACATTCAGTACTTC.

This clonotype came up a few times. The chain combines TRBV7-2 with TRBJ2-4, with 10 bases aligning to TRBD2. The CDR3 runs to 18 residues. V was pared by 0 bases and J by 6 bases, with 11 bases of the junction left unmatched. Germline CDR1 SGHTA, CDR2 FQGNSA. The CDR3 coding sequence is TGTGCCAGCAGCTTAGCGCCACCAGCGGGGGGGCTTCGAAACATTCAGTACTTC. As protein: CASSLAPPAGGLRNIQYF.

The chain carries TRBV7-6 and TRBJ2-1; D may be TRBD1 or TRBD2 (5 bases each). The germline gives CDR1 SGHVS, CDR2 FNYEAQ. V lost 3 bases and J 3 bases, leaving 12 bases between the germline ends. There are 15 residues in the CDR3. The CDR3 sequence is CASSFGAGHYNEQFF. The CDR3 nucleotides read TGTGCCAGCAGCTTCGGGGCAGGTCACTACAATGAGCAGTTCTTC.

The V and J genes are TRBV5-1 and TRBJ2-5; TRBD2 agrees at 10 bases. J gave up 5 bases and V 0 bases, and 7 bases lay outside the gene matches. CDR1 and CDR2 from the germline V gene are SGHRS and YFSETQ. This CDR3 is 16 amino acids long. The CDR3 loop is CASSLVMGTSAETQYF. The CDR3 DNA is TGCGCCAGCAGCTTGGTAATGGGGACTAGCGCGGAGACCCAGTACTTC. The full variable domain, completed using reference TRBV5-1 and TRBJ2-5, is KAGVTQTPRYLIKTRGQQVTLSCSPISGHRSVSWYQQTPGQGLQFLFEYFSETQRNKGNFPGRFSGRQFSNSRSEMNVSTLELGDSALYLCASSLVMGTSAETQYFGPGTRLLVL.

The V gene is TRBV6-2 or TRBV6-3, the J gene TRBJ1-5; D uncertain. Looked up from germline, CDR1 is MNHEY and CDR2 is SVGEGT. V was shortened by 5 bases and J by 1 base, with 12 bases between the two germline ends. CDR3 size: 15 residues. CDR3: CASSLPMGSNQPQHF. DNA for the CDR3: TGTGCCAGCAGTCTCCCAATGGGGAGCAATCAGCCCCAGCATTTT.

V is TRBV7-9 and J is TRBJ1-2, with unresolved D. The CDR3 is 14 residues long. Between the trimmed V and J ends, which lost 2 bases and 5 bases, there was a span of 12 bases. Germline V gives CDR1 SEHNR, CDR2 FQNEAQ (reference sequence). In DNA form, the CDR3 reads TGTGCCAGCAGCTTAACCGAGGTTCTTTATGGCTACACCTTC. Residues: CASSLTEVLYGYTF.

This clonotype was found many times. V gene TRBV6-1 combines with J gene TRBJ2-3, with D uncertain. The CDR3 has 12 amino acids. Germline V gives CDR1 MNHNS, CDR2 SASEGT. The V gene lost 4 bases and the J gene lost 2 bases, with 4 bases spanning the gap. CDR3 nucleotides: TGTGCCAGCAGTGGCTCCACAGATACGCAGTATTTT. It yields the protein CASSGSTDTQYF.